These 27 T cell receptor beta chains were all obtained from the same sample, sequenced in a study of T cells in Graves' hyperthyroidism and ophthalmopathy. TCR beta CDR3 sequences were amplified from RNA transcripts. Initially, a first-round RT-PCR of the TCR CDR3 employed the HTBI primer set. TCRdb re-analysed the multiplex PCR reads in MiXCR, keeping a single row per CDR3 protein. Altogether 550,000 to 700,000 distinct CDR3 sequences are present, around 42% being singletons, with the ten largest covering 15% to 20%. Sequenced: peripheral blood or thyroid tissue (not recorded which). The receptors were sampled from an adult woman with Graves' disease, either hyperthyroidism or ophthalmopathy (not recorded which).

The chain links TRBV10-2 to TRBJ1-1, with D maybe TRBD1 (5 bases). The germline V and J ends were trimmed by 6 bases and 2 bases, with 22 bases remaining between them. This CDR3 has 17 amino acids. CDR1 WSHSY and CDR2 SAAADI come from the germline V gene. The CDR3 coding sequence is TGCGCCAGCAGCTTGGCCCCGCCAAAGGGGATTAACACTGAAGCTTTCTTT. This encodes CASSLAPPKGINTEAFF.

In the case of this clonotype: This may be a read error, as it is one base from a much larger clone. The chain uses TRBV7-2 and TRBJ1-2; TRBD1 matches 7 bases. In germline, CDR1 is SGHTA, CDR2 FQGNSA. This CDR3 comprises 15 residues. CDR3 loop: CASSVYYGTEYGCTF. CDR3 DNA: TGTGCCAGCAGCGTCTACTATGGGACAGAGTATGGCTGCACCTTC.

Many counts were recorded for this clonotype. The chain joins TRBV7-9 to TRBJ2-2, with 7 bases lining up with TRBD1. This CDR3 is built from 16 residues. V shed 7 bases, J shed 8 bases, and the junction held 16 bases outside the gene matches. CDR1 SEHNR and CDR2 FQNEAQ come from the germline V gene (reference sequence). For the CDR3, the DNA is TGTGCCAGCAACTCCGACAGGGATCGGATCTCGGGGGAGCTGTTTTTT. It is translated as CASNSDRDRISGELFF.

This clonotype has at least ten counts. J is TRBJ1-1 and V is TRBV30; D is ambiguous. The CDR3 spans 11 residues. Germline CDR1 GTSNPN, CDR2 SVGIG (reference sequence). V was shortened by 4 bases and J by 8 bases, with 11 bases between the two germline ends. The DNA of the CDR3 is TGTGCCTGGACGGGAGGTTGGGAAGCTTTCTTT. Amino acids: CAWTGGWEAFF.

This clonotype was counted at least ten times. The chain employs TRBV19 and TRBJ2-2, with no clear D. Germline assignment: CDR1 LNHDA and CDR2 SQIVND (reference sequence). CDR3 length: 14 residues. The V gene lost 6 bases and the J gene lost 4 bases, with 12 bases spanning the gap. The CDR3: CASREYHLTGELFF. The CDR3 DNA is TGTGCCAGTAGAGAGTACCACCTCACCGGGGAGCTGTTTTTT.

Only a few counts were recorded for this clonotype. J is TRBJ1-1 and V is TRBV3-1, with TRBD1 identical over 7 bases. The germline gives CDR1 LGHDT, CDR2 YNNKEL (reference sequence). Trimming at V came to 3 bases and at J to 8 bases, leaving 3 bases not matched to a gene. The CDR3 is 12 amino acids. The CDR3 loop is CASSHLDREAFF. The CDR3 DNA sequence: TGTGCCAGCAGCCATTTGGACAGGGAAGCTTTCTTT.

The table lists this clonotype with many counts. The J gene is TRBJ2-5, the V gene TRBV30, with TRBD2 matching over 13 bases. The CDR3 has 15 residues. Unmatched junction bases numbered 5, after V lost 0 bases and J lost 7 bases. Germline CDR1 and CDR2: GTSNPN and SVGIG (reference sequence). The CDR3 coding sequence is TGTGCCTGGAGTGTCCGGACTAGCGGGAGAGGGACCCAGTACTTC. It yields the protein CAWSVRTSGRGTQYF.

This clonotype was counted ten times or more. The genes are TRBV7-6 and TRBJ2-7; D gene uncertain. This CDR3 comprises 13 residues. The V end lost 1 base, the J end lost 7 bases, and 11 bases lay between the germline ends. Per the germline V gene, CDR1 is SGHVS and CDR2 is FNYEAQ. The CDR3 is CASSLGGRQEQYF. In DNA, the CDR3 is TGTGCCAGCAGCTTAGGTGGACGGCAGGAGCAGTACTTC.

CDR3 nucleotides: TGCAGTGCTAGAGAACCAGGGGTCCTAAACACTGAAGCTTTCTTT. Protein: CSAREPGVLNTEAFF. V usage is TRBV20-1 and J usage is TRBJ1-1, with D possibly matching TRBD1 (6 bases). V lost 0 bases, J lost 2 bases, and 13 bases lay in between. CDR1 DFQATT and CDR2 SNEGSKA come from the germline V gene (reference sequence). There are 15 residues in the CDR3.

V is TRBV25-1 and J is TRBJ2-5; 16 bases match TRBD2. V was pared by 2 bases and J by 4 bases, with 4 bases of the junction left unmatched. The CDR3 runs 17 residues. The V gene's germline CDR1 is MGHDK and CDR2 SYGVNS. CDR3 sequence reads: CASSEGTSGRARETQYF. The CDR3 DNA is TGTGCCAGCAGTGAAGGGACTAGCGGGAGGGCCAGAGAGACCCAGTACTTC.

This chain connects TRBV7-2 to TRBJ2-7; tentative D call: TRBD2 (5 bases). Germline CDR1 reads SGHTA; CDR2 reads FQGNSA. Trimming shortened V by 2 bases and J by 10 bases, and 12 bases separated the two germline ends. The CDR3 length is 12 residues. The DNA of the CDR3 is TGTGCCAGCAGCTTACGGGGTGTCGATCAGTACTTC. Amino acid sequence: CASSLRGVDQYF. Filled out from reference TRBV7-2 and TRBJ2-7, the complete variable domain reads GAGVSQSPSNKVTEKGKDVELRCDPISGHTALYWYRQSLGQGLEFLIYFQGNSAPDKSGLPSDRFSAERTGGSVSTLTIQRTQQEDSAVYLCASSLRGVDQYFGPGTRLTVT.

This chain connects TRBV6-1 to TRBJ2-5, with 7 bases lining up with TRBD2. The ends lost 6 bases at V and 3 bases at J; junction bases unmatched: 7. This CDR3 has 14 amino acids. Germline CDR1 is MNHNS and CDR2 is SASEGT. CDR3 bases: TGTGCCAGCAGCAGAAGGGCGGGAGAAGAGACCCAGTACTTC. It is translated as CASSRRAGEETQYF.

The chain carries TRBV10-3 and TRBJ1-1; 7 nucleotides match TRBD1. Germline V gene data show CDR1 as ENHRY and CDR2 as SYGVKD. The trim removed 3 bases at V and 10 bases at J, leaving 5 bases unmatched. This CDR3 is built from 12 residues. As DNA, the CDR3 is TGTGCCATCAGTGACTCACAGGGGCGAGCTTTCTTT. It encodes CAISDSQGRAFF.

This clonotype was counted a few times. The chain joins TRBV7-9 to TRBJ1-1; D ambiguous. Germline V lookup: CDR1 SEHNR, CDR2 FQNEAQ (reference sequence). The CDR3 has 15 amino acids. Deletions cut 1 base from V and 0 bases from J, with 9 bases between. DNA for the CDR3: TGTGCCAGCAGCTTAGTGTCAGGTATGAACACTGAAGCTTTCTTT. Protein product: CASSLVSGMNTEAFF.

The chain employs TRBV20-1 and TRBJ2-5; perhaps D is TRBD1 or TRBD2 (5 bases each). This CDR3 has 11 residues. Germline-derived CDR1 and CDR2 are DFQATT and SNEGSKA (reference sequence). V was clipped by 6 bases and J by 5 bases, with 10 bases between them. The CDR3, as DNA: TGCAGTGCAGAGGGGTGGGAGACCCAGTACTTC. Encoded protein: CSAEGWETQYF.

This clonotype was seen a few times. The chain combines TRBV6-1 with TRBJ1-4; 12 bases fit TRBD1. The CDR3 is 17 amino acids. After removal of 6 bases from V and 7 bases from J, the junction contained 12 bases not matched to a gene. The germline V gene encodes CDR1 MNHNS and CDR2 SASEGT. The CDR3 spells CASRMGQGAAWVEKLFF. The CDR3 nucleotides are TGTGCCAGCAGGATGGGACAGGGGGCGGCGTGGGTTGAAAAACTGTTTTTT.

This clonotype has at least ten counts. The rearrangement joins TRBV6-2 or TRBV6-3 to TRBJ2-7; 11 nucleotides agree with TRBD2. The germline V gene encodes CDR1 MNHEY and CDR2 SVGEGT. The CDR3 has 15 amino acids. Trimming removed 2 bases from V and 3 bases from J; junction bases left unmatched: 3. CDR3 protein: CASSYNGLAGYEQYF. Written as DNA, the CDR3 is TGTGCCAGCAGTTACAACGGACTAGCGGGCTACGAGCAGTACTTC.

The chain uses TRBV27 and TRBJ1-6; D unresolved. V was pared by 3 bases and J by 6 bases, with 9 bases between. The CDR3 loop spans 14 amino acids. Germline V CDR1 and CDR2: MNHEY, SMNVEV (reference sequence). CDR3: CASSFGQINSPLHF. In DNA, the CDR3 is TGTGCCAGCAGTTTTGGCCAGATTAATTCACCCCTCCACTTT.

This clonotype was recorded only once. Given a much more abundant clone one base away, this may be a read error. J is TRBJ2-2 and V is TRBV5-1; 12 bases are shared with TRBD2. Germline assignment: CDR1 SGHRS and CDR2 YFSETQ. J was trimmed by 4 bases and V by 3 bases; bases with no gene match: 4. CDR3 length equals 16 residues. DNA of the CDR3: TGCGCCAGCAGCTCGACTAGCGGGGGCTTCACCGGGGAGCTGTTTTTT. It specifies CASSSTSGGFTGELFF.

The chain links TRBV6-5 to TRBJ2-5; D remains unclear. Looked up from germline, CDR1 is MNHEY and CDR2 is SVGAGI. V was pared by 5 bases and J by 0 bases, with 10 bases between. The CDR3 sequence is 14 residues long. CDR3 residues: CASSEEADQETQYF. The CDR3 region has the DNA TGTGCCAGCAGTGAAGAGGCAGACCAAGAGACCCAGTACTTC.

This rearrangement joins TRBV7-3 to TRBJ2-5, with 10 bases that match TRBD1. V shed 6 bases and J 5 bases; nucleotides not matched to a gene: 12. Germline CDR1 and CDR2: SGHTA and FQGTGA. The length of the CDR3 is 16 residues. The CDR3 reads CASSLGGTGDWETQYF. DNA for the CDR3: TGTGCCAGCAGTCTCGGGGGGACAGGGGATTGGGAGACCCAGTACTTC.

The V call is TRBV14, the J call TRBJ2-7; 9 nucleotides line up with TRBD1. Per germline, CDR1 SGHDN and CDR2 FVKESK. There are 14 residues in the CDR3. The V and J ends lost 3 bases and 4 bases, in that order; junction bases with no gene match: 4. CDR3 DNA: TGTGCCAGCAGCCACCTGGACAGGGGATACGAGCAGTACTTC. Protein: CASSHLDRGYEQYF.

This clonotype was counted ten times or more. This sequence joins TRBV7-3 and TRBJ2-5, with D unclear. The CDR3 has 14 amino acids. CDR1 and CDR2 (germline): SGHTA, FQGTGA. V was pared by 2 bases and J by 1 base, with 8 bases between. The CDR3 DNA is TGTGCCAGCAGCTTAGACAATCTCCAAGAGACCCAGTACTTC. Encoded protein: CASSLDNLQETQYF.

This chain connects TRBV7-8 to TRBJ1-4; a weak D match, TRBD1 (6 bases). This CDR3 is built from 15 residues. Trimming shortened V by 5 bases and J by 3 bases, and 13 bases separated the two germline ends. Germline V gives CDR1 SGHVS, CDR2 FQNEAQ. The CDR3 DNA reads TGTGCCAGCAGCCTCTCCCCAGGGGCTAATGAAAAACTGTTTTTT. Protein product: CASSLSPGANEKLFF.

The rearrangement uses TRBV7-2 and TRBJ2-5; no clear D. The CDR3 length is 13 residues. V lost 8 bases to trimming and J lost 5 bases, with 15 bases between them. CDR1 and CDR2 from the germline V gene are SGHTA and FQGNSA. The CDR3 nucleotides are TGTGCCAGCCGACTCGGCTCATCGGAGACCCAGTACTTC. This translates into CASRLGSSETQYF.

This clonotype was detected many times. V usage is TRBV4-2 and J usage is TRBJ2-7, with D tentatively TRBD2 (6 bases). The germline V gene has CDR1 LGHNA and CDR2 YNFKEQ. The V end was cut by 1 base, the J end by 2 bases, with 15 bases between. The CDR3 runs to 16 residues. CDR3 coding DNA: TGTGCCAGCAGCCAAGGACATAGTGGGACTCCCTACGAGCAGTACTTC. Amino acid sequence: CASSQGHSGTPYEQYF.

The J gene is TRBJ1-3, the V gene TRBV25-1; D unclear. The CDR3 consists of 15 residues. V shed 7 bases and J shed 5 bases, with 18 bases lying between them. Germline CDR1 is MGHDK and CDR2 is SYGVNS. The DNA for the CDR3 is TGTGCCAGCACCTCCTTGGGGTATGTGCGAAACACCATATATTTT. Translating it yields CASTSLGYVRNTIYF.